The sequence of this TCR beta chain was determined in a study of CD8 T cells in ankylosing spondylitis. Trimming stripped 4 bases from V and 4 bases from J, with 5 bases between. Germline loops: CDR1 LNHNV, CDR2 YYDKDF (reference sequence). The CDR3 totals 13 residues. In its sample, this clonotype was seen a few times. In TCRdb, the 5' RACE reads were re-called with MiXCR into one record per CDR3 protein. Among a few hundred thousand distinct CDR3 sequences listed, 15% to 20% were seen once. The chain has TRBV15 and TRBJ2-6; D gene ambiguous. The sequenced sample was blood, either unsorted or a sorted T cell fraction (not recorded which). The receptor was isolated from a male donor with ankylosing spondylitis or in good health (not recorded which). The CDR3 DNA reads TGTGCCACCAGCACAGCGGGGGCCAACGTCCTGACTTTC. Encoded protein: CATSTAGANVLTF.